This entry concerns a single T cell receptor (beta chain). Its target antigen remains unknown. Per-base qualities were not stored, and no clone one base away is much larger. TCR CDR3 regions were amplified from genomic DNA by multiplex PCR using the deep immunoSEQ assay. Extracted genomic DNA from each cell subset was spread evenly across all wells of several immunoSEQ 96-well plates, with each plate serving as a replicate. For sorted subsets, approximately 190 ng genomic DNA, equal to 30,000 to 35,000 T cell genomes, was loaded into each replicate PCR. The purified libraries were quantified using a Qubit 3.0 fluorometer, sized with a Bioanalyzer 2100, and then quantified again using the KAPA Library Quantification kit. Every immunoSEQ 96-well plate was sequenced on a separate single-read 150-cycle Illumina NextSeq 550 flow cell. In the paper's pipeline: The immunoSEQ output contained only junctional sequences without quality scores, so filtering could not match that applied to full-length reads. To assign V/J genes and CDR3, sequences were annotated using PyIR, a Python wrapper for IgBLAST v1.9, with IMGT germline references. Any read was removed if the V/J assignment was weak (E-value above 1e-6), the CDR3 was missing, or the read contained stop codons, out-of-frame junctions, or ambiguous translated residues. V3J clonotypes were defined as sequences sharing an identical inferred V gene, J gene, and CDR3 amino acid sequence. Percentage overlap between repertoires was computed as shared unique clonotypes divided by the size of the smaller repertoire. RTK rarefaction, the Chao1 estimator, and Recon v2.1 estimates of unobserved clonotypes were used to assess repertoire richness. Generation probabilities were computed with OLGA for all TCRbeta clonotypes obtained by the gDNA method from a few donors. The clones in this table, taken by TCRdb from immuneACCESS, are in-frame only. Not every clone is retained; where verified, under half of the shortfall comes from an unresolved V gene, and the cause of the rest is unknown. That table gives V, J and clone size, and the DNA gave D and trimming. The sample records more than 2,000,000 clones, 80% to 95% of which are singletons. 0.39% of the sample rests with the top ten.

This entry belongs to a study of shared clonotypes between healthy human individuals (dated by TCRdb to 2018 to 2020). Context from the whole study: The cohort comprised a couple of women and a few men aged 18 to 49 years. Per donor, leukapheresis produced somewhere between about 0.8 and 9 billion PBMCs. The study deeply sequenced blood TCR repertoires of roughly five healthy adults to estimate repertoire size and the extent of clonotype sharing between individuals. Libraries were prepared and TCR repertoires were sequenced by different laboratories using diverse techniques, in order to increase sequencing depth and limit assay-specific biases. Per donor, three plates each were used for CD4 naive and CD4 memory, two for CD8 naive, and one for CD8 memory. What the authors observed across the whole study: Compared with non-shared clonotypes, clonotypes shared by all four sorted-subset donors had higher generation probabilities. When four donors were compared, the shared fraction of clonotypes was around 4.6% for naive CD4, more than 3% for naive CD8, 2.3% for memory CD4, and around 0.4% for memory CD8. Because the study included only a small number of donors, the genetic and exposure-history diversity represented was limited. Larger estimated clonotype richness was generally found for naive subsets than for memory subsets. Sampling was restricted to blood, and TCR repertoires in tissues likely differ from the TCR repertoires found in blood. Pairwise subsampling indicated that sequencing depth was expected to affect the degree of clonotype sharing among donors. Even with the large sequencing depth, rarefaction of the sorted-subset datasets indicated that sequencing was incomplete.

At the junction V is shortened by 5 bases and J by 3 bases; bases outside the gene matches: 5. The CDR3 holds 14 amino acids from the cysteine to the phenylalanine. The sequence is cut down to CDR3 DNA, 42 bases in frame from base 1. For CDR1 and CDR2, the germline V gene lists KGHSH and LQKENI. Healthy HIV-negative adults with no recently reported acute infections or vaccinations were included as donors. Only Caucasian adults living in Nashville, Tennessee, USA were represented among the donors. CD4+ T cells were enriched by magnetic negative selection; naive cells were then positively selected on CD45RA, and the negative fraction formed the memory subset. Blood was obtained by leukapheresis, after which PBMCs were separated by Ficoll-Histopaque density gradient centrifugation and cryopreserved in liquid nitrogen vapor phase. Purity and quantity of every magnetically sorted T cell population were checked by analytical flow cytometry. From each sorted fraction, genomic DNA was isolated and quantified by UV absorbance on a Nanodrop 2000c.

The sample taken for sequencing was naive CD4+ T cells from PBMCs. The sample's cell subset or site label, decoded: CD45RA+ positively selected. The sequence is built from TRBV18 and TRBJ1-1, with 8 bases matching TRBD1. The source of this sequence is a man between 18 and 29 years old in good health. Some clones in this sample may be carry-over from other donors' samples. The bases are TGTGCCAGCTCAACACGACAGGGGTACACTGAAGCTTTCTTT. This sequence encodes CASSTRQGYTEAFF.